This TCR beta chain was identified in a study of blood T cell repertoires in COVID-19. Profiling relied on immunoSEQ multiplex PCR, and the TCRdb table lists in-frame clones only, not all of them. This sample has roughly 49,000 clones; 75% to 85% occur once, and the top ten carry over 15%. The germline V gene has CDR1 WNHNN and CDR2 SYGVQD (reference sequence). The CDR3 has 13 residues. V was pared by 6 bases and J by 5 bases, with 2 bases of the junction left unmatched. Sequenced material: peripheral blood. This chain links TRBV10-1 with TRBJ1-5, with TRBD1 matching over 9 bases. The receptor was isolated from a man aged 35 to 55 with acute or convalescent COVID-19. CDR3: CASSDRGDQPQHF. The CDR3 bases are TGCGCCAGCAGCGACAGGGGGGATCAGCCCCAGCATTTT.